Each of the 21 T cell receptor beta chains below was sequenced from the same sample in a study of graft-versus-host responses after intestinal transplantation (dated by TCRdb to about 2021). These TCRs are of unknown antigen specificity. Per the publication, the time point label means: cells obtained before transplantation from donor or recipient. The library was produced with the immunoSEQ multiplex PCR assay. Drawn from immuneACCESS, this table holds only the in-frame rearrangements with V and J called that TCRdb kept. Clones are partly lost; checked studies trace under half to an unresolved V gene and leave the rest unexplained. Across this sample there are roughly 99,000 clones, with just under 95% seen only once. The ten largest make up about 0.062% of the sample. The source was unstimulated CD8+ T cells sorted from spleen or lymph node cells, collected before transplant. These receptors all come from a human donor who was the organ donor for an intestinal transplant.

This sequence joins TRBV5-1 and TRBJ1-1; 10 positions agree with TRBD1. This CDR3 comprises 15 residues. Germline lookup yields CDR1 SGHRS and CDR2 YFSETQ. The trim removed 0 bases at V and 5 bases at J, leaving 4 bases unmatched. The CDR3 nucleotides read TGCGCCAGCAGCTTGGCCGGGACAGGGGAAACTGAAGCTTTCTTT. It translates to CASSLAGTGETEAFF.

Concerning this clone: The junction does not match germline at one end; this may be a read error. V and J are TRBV28 and TRBJ2-2, with D possibly being TRBD2 (6 bases). Germline V CDR1 and CDR2: MDHEN, SYDVKM. The CDR3 is made up of 12 amino acids. The CDR3 here is CASIGPTGGLFF. The CDR3 DNA reads as TGTGCCAGCATCGGTCCCACCGGGGGGCTGTTTTTT.

This chain joins TRBV28 and TRBJ1-2; the match to TRBD1 covers 8 bases. The V segment lost 1 base and the J segment 8 bases; nucleotides outside the gene matches: 6. There are 14 residues in the CDR3. The V gene's germline CDR1 is MDHEN and CDR2 SYDVKM. CDR3 DNA sequence: TGTGCCAGCAGTTTATACGACAGGGGTAAAGGCTACACCTTC. Protein sequence: CASSLYDRGKGYTF.

The chain employs TRBV6-5 and TRBJ2-1; the D is unclear. The ends were cut back, 3 bases at V and 0 bases at J, with 9 bases in the middle. Germline loops: CDR1 MNHEY, CDR2 SVGAGI. The CDR3 spans 15 residues. The CDR3 protein is CASSYGRSSYNEQFF. The CDR3 DNA reads TGTGCCAGCAGTTATGGTCGCAGCTCCTACAATGAGCAGTTCTTC.

This sequence joins TRBV11-3 and TRBJ2-4; 8 bases agree with TRBD2. Losses at the gene ends were 3 bases for V and 0 bases for J; bases not matched to a gene: 10. This CDR3 is built from 18 residues. The V gene's germline CDR1 is SGHNT and CDR2 YENEEA. As DNA, the CDR3 is TGTGCCAGCAGCTTCCGAGCGGGGGTAACTTTAGCCAAAAACATTCAGTACTTC. Its protein is CASSFRAGVTLAKNIQYF.

The chain couples TRBV7-9 to TRBJ2-7; D is possibly TRBD2 (5 bases). Germline V CDR1 and CDR2: SEHNR, FQNEAQ (reference sequence). Trimming removed 6 bases at V and 2 bases at J, with 20 bases between. The CDR3 is made up of 16 amino acids. The CDR3 bases are TGTGCCAGCAGGTCGGCTAGCCCGACAAGTGCCTACGAGCAGTACTTC. Amino acid sequence: CASRSASPTSAYEQYF.

The gene calls are TRBV2 and TRBJ1-3; no definite D call. The CDR3 consists of 15 residues. V lost 11 bases to trimming and J lost 3 bases, with 20 bases between them. Germline CDR1 reads SNHLY; CDR2 reads FYNNEI. CDR3 in DNA: TGTGCCGGCCTGGACTTTTTGCGGCGTGGAAACACCATATATTTT. Encoded protein: CAGLDFLRRGNTIYF.

The V gene is TRBV7-6, the J gene TRBJ2-7; 9 nucleotides line up with TRBD1. This CDR3 comprises 18 residues. The V segment lost 5 bases and the J segment 0 bases; nucleotides outside the gene matches: 14. CDR1 is SGHVS, CDR2 FNYEAQ, per germline. The CDR3 region has the DNA TGTGCCAGCAGCCGCCGGGACAGGGTTAGTCTTAGCTCCTACGAGCAGTACTTC. Its protein is CASSRRDRVSLSSYEQYF.

The chain couples TRBV13 to TRBJ2-7; 9 bases fit TRBD2. CDR3 length equals 14 residues. Germline assignment: CDR1 PRHDT and CDR2 FYEKMQ (reference sequence). The V segment lost 8 bases and the J segment 3 bases; nucleotides outside the gene matches: 8. CDR3 sequence reads: CASLKRGEHYEQYF. The CDR3 DNA is TGTGCCAGCTTAAAGCGGGGGGAACACTACGAGCAGTACTTC.

This clone turned up a few times. The chain carries TRBV2 and TRBJ2-7, with D possibly being TRBD1 (6 bases). Trimming took off 4 bases at V and 3 bases at J, with 13 bases between the two ends. This CDR3 spans 14 amino acids. The germline V gene has CDR1 SNHLY and CDR2 FYNNEI. In DNA form, the CDR3 reads TGTGCCAGCAGTGTGAAGGACAGAGTCTACGAGCAGTACTTC. Encoded protein: CASSVKDRVYEQYF.

The chain links TRBV28 to TRBJ2-7; TRBD2 matches at 7 bases. The germline V gene has CDR1 MDHEN and CDR2 SYDVKM. CDR3 length equals 14 residues. The V segment lost 1 base and the J segment 2 bases; nucleotides outside the gene matches: 2. The DNA of the CDR3 is TGTGCCAGCAGTTTATTGGGGGGGACCTACGAGCAGTACTTC. Translating gives CASSLLGGTYEQYF.

The chain is built from TRBV19 and TRBJ2-6; D might be TRBD1 (5 bases). Germline CDR1 LNHDA, CDR2 SQIVND (reference sequence). CDR3 length equals 15 residues. Trimming took 5 bases from V and 1 from J, leaving 9 bases between them. This CDR3 reads CASSERQSGANVLTF. CDR3 coding DNA: TGTGCCAGTAGTGAACGACAGTCTGGGGCCAACGTCCTGACTTTC. Using reference TRBV19 and TRBJ2-6 for the parts outside the CDR3, the full variable domain is DGGITQSPKYLFRKEGQNVTLSCEQNLNHDAMYWYRQDPGQGLRLIYYSQIVNDFQKGDIAEGYSVSREKKESFPLTVTSAQKNPTAFYLCASSERQSGANVLTFGAGSRLTVL.

The CDR3 DNA sequence: TGCGCCAGCAGCTTTAAAAGTGCCGGGAACACTGAAGCTTTCTTT. Translated, it gives CASSFKSAGNTEAFF. The chain combines TRBV5-1 with TRBJ1-1; D not certain. CDR1 SGHRS and CDR2 YFSETQ come from the germline V gene. Trimming pared 2 bases from V and 1 base from J, leaving 12 bases between. The CDR3 covers 15 residues.

This sequence joins TRBV6-5 and TRBJ1-2, with D hard to call. The V and J ends lost 0 bases and 8 bases respectively, with 16 bases between them. This CDR3 region has 15 residues. Germline V lookup: CDR1 MNHEY, CDR2 SVGAGI. The CDR3 is CASSYSTAPEIGYTF. For the CDR3, the DNA is TGTGCCAGCAGTTACTCTACAGCCCCTGAGATAGGCTACACCTTC.

This chain uses TRBV4-1 with TRBJ2-1; the D is unclear. Trimming cost V 4 bases and J 0 bases, with 10 bases left between them. Germline values: CDR1 MGHRA, CDR2 YSYEKL. The CDR3 has 15 amino acids. CDR3 region: CASSPTQDSYNEQFF. The CDR3 DNA reads as TGCGCCAGCAGCCCGACACAAGACTCCTACAATGAGCAGTTCTTC.

V gene TRBV7-9 combines with J gene TRBJ1-2; 9 nucleotides align to TRBD1. From germline, CDR1 is SEHNR and CDR2 FQNEAQ (reference sequence). This CDR3 spans 16 amino acids. With V trimmed by 5 bases and J by 5 bases, 12 bases remained unmatched. CDR3 in amino acids: CASSNWTGASFYGYTF. The CDR3 bases are TGTGCCAGCAGCAATTGGACAGGGGCCTCCTTTTATGGCTACACCTTC.

This chain connects TRBV4-1 to TRBJ2-2, with D hard to call. Germline V lookup: CDR1 MGHRA, CDR2 YSYEKL. V lost 0 bases, J lost 5 bases, and 7 bases lay in between. The CDR3 extends over 14 amino acids. This CDR3 reads CASSQDSPTGELFF. CDR3 nucleotide sequence: TGCGCCAGCAGCCAAGACAGTCCGACCGGGGAGCTGTTTTTT.

This clone was seen just once. The CDR3 coding sequence is TGTGCCAGCAGCTTTGACGCCTACGGGACAGTTCGAAACTCCTACGAGCAGTACTTC. Its translation is CASSFDAYGTVRNSYEQYF. This chain joins TRBV13 and TRBJ2-7; 7 bases are shared with TRBD1. The V and J ends lost 3 bases and 0 bases, in that order; junction bases with no gene match: 17. The CDR3 runs 19 residues. Germline-derived CDR1 and CDR2 are PRHDT and FYEKMQ (reference sequence). Full variable domain (remainder filled in from reference TRBV13 and TRBJ2-7): AAGVIQSPRHLIKEKRETATLKCYPIPRHDTVYWYQQGPGQDPQFLISFYEKMQSDKGSIPDRFSAQQFSDYHSELNMSSLELGDSALYFCASSFDAYGTVRNSYEQYFGPGTRLTVT.

This clone appeared a few times. The J gene is TRBJ1-4, the V gene TRBV4-2; D gene ambiguous. V was cut by 1 base and J by 8 bases, with 8 bases left in between. The CDR3 length is 13 residues. Germline CDR1 is LGHNA and CDR2 is YNFKEQ. CDR3 loop: CASSQALEEKLFF. CDR3 DNA: TGTGCCAGCAGCCAAGCCTTAGAGGAAAAACTGTTTTTT.

The chain carries TRBV11-2 and TRBJ2-3; no reliable D call. The V and J ends lost 1 base and 0 bases respectively, with 14 bases between them. CDR3 size: 17 residues. CDR1 SGHAT and CDR2 FQNNGV come from the germline V gene. The CDR3 DNA follows: TGTGCCAGCAGCTTAGTGTTTCAACCCACTAGCACAGATACGCAGTATTTT. Amino acids: CASSLVFQPTSTDTQYF. Together with reference TRBV11-2 and TRBJ2-3, the CDR3 gives the full variable domain: EAGVAQSPRYKIIEKRQSVAFWCNPISGHATLYWYQQILGQGPKLLIQFQNNGVVDDSQLPKDRFSAERLKGVDSTLKIQPAKLEDSAVYLCASSLVFQPTSTDTQYFGPGTRLTVL.

This chain links TRBV6-6 with TRBJ2-1, with 8 bases that match TRBD2. The CDR3 is 14 amino acids. J lost 5 bases, V lost 6 bases, and 6 bases had no gene match. From germline, CDR1 is MNHNY and CDR2 SVGAGI (reference sequence). The CDR3: CASRPSGPHNEQFF. The CDR3 coding sequence is TGTGCCAGCAGGCCTAGCGGGCCCCACAATGAGCAGTTCTTC.